This paragraph reports one TCR beta chain. The antigen is not known. The table came from immunoSEQ multiplex PCR; TCRdb's copy has only in-frame clones and leaves some out. The sample consists of approximately 82,000 clones, 85% to 95% of them appearing once. CDR3 length: 14 amino acids. Germline loops: CDR1 SGHRS, CDR2 YFSETQ. With 0 bases removed from V and 6 bases from J, the gap between germline ends came to 12 bases. These data are taken from a study of cytomegalovirus exposure and HLA in healthy donors. Study-level results: Most observed TCR sequences were rare, whereas some public TCRs were detected in many donors.

The chain is built from TRBV5-1 and TRBJ1-1; a weak D match, TRBD1 (6 bases). The sample comprised PBMCs. The clonotype was recovered from a woman aged 18-35 years in good health and CMV-seronegative. The CDR3 spells CASSLETGSAEAFF. Here the CDR3 DNA reads TGCGCCAGCAGCTTGGAAACAGGGTCGGCTGAAGCTTTCTTT. The whole variable domain, filled in from reference TRBV5-1 and TRBJ1-1, reads KAGVTQTPRYLIKTRGQQVTLSCSPISGHRSVSWYQQTPGQGLQFLFEYFSETQRNKGNFPGRFSGRQFSNSRSEMNVSTLELGDSALYLCASSLETGSAEAFFGQGTRLTVV.